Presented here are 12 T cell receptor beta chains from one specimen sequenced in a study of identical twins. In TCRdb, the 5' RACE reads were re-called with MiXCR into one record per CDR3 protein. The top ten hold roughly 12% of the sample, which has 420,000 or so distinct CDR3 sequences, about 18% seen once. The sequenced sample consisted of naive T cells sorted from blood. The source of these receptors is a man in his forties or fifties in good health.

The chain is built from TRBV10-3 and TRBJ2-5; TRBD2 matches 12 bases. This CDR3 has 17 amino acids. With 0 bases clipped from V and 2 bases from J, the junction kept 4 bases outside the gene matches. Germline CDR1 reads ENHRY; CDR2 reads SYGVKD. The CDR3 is CAISESTSGSGQETQYF. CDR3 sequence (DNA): TGTGCCATCAGTGAGTCGACTAGCGGGAGCGGGCAAGAGACCCAGTACTTC.

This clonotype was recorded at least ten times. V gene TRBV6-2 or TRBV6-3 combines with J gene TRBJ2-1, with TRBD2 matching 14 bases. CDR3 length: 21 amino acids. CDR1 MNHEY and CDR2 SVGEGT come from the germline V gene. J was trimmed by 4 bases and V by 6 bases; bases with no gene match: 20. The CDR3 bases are TGTGCCAGCAGCAATATCGCTTTGGGGGGACTAGCGGGAGATAGATACAATGAGCAGTTCTTC. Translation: CASSNIALGGLAGDRYNEQFF.

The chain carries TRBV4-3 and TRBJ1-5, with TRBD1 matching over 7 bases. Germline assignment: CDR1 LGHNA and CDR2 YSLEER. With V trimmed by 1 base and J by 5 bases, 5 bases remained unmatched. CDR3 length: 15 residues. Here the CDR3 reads CASSQGVQGDQPQHF. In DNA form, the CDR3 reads TGCGCCAGCAGCCAAGGGGTCCAGGGGGATCAGCCCCAGCATTTT.

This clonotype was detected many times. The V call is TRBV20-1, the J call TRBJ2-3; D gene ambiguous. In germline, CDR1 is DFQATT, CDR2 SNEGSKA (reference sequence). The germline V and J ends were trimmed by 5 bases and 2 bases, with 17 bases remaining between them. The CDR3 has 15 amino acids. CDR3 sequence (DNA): TGCAGTGCTGGGCCTCCCCAAGGGAACACAGATACGCAGTATTTT. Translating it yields CSAGPPQGNTDTQYF.

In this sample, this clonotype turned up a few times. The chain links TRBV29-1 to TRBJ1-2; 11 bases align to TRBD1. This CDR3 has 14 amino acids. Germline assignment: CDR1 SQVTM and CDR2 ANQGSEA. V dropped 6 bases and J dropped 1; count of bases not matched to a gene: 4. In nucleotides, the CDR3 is TGCAGCGTGGGGGACAGGGGGATTAACTATGGCTACACCTTC. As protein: CSVGDRGINYGYTF.

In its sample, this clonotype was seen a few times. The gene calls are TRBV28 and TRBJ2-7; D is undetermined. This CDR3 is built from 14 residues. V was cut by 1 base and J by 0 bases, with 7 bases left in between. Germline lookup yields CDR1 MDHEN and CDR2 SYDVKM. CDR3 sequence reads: CASSLLPDSYEQYF. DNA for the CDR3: TGTGCCAGCAGTTTATTGCCAGACTCCTACGAGCAGTACTTC.

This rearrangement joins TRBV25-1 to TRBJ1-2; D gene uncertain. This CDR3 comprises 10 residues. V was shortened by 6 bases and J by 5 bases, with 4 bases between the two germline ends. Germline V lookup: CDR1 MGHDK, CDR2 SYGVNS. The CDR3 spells CASSGYGYTF. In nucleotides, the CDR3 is TGTGCCAGCAGCGGATATGGCTACACCTTC.

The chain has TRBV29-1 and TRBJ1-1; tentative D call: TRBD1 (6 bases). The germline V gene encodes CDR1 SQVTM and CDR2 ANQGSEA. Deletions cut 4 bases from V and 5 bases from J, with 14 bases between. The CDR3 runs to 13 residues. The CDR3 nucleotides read TGCAGCGTTGCACGGCAGGGGTGGACTGAAGCTTTCTTT. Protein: CSVARQGWTEAFF.

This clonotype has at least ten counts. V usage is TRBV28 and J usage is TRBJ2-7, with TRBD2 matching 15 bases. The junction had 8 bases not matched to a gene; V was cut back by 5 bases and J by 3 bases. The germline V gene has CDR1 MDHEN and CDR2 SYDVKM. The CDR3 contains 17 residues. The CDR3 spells CASSEPGLAGGGYEQYF. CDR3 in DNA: TGTGCCAGCAGTGAGCCGGGACTAGCGGGAGGAGGCTACGAGCAGTACTTC. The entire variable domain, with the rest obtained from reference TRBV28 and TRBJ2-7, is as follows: DVKVTQSSRYLVKRTGEKVFLECVQDMDHENMFWYRQDPGLGLRLIYFSYDVKMKEKGDIPEGYSVSREKKERFSLILESASTNQTSMYLCASSEPGLAGGGYEQYFGPGTRLTVT.

In nucleotides, the CDR3 is TGTGCCATCAGTGAGCGGGGGGAGGACGAGCAGTACTTC. Translation gives CAISERGEDEQYF. V and J are TRBV10-3 and TRBJ2-7, with 7 positions matching TRBD2. J lost 5 bases, V lost 2 bases, and 3 bases had no gene match. This CDR3 is 13 amino acids long. CDR1 is ENHRY, CDR2 SYGVKD, per germline.

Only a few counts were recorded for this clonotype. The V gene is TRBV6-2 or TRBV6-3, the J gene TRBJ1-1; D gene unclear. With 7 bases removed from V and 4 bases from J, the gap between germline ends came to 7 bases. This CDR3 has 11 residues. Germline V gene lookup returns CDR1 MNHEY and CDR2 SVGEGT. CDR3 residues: CASNRATEAFF. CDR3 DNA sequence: TGTGCCAGCAATCGTGCCACTGAAGCTTTCTTT.

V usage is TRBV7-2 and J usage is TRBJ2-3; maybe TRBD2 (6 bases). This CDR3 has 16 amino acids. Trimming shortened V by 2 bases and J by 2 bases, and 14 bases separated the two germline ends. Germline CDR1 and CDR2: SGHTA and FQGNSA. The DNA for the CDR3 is TGTGCCAGCAGCTTACTGGGAGGAGATTCCACAGATACGCAGTATTTT. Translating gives CASSLLGGDSTDTQYF.